Shown below are 20 T cell receptor beta chains from a single sample sequenced in a study of regulatory T cells in long-lasting Graves disease. Arm-PCR of CDR3 regions and iRepertoire HTBI primers were the basis on which TCR beta libraries were built. MiXCR was run by TCRdb on the multiplex PCR reads, yielding one entry per CDR3 protein. Among approximately 480,000 distinct CDR3 sequences, roughly 15% were seen once, and the ten largest hold 10% to 15%. The time point: newly diagnosed GD, antithyroid drugs for less than 3 months. Making the TCR library involved RNA that had been extracted from PBMCs. The same data also went into a second study, on T cells in Graves' hyperthyroidism and ophthalmopathy.

The sample in question was peripheral blood mononuclear cells (PBMCs), obtained at new diagnosis, from a patient treated with antithyroid drugs. The receptors stem from a man between 35 and 55 years old with Graves disease.

This clonotype was found many times. CDR3 DNA sequence: TGTGCCTGGGAAAAGCGGGAGGTTTTCTTC. Translating gives CAWEKREVFF. V and J are TRBV30 and TRBJ2-1, with 9 bases lining up with TRBD2. The germline V gene has CDR1 GTSNPN and CDR2 SVGIG (reference sequence). The CDR3 extends over 10 amino acids. V was clipped by 5 bases and J by 16 bases; unmatched bases: 6.

This clonotype was counted at least ten times. This chain joins TRBV11-1 and TRBJ2-1; possible D gene TRBD2, 7 bases. Trimming removed 3 bases from V and 7 bases from J, with 16 bases in between. In germline, CDR1 is SGHAT, CDR2 FQDESV (reference sequence). CDR3 length: 15 amino acids. The CDR3 nucleotides are TGTGCCAGCAGCTTTAGGGCACAGGGAGGGAATGAGCAGTTCTTC. It yields the protein CASSFRAQGGNEQFF.

This chain uses TRBV20-1 with TRBJ2-7; TRBD2 matches at 7 bases. V lost 5 bases and J lost 2; bases outside the gene matches: 9. The CDR3 extends over 14 amino acids. The germline V gene encodes CDR1 DFQATT and CDR2 SNEGSKA (reference sequence). The CDR3 protein is CSAGGREIPYEQYF. CDR3 DNA sequence: TGCAGTGCTGGTGGGCGGGAGATCCCCTACGAGCAGTACTTC.

Only a few counts were recorded for this clonotype. CDR3 region: CAWTNRGNEQFF. The CDR3 coding sequence is TGTGCCTGGACCAACAGGGGGAATGAGCAGTTCTTC. The chain carries TRBV30 and TRBJ2-1; 8 nucleotides agree with TRBD1. The ends lost 4 bases at V and 7 bases at J; junction bases unmatched: 3. The CDR3 runs to 12 residues. CDR1 GTSNPN and CDR2 SVGIG come from the germline V gene (reference sequence).

This clonotype came up a few times. The chain joins TRBV4-1 to TRBJ2-3, with a possible D match to TRBD2 (5 bases). Looked up from germline, CDR1 is MGHRA and CDR2 is YSYEKL. The V and J ends lost 0 bases and 0 bases respectively, with 16 bases between them. The CDR3 is 18 amino acids. CDR3 DNA: TGCGCCAGCAGCCAAGACCGGGGATCCTCTCCGAGCACAGATACGCAGTATTTT. Translating it yields CASSQDRGSSPSTDTQYF.

This chain uses TRBV19 with TRBJ1-1, with D tentatively TRBD1 (5 bases). V gave up 3 bases and J gave up 7 bases, with 12 bases separating them. CDR3 size: 13 residues. CDR1 is LNHDA and CDR2 is SQIVND in the germline V gene (reference sequence). The CDR3 reads CASSIAGAGEAFF. In DNA, the CDR3 is TGTGCCAGTAGTATTGCCGGGGCCGGTGAAGCTTTCTTT.

The chain recombines TRBV11-3 with TRBJ2-3, with D possibly TRBD1 on 6 matching bases. Germline CDR1 SGHNT, CDR2 YENEEA. V lost 5 bases to trimming and J lost 3 bases, with 15 bases between them. The CDR3 has 15 amino acids. CDR3 nucleotide sequence: TGTGCCAGCAGCCACCCGGGACACAAGACAGATACGCAGTATTTT. Amino acid sequence: CASSHPGHKTDTQYF.

The CDR3 DNA follows: TGTGCCAGCAGTTCCGCGACTAGCGGAAGGGGAGAGACCCAGTACTTC. Encoded protein: CASSSATSGRGETQYF. This chain links TRBV6-2 or TRBV6-3 with TRBJ2-5, with TRBD2 matching 9 bases. The CDR3 is 16 amino acids. CDR1 and CDR2 from the germline V gene are MNHEY and SVGEGT. The V gene end was trimmed by 4 bases and the J gene end by 4 bases; junction bases not matched to a gene: 10.

This clonotype was seen more than once but under ten times. The V gene is TRBV7-8, the J gene TRBJ2-2; 15 nucleotides agree with TRBD2. The germline V gene encodes CDR1 SGHVS and CDR2 FQNEAQ. The V segment lost 5 bases and the J segment 0 bases; nucleotides outside the gene matches: 7. The CDR3 runs 19 residues. Here the CDR3 reads CASSTRTSGRGTNTGELFF. DNA for the CDR3: TGTGCCAGCAGCACCCGGACTAGCGGGAGGGGGACGAACACCGGGGAGCTGTTTTTT.

This clonotype has ten or more counts. The rearrangement links TRBV2 to TRBJ2-2; 8 nucleotides line up with TRBD2. The V segment lost 6 bases and the J segment 7 bases; nucleotides outside the gene matches: 10. The germline V gene encodes CDR1 SNHLY and CDR2 FYNNEI. The CDR3 length is 15 residues. Here the CDR3 reads CASRELAAGSGELFF. The CDR3 DNA reads TGTGCCAGCAGGGAACTAGCGGCGGGTAGCGGGGAGCTGTTTTTT. The variable domain in full, with the rest retrieved from reference TRBV2 and TRBJ2-2, is EPEVTQTPSHQVTQMGQEVILRCVPISNHLYFYWYRQILGQKVEFLVSFYNNEISEKSEIFDDQFSVERPDGSNFTLKIRSTKLEDSAMYFCASRELAAGSGELFFGEGSRLTVL.

This clonotype has at least ten counts. Relative to the germline gene, one junction end is altered; a read error may explain this. This chain links TRBV5-1 with TRBJ2-3; D remains ambiguous. Germline V gene sequence: CDR1 SGHRS, CDR2 YFSETQ. The CDR3 spans 17 residues. The CDR3 nucleotides read TGCGCCAGCCGCTTGGGTGACAAGGAACTCAGCACAGATACGCAGTATTTT. It yields the protein CASRLGDKELSTDTQYF.

This clonotype has a handful of counts. V gene TRBV7-9 combines with J gene TRBJ2-4, with D maybe TRBD1 (5 bases). V was cut by 1 base and J by 0 bases, with 13 bases left in between. Looked up from germline, CDR1 is SEHNR and CDR2 is FQNEAQ (reference sequence). The CDR3 covers 17 residues. This chain's CDR3 is CASSLVGQNLAKNIQYF. CDR3 DNA: TGTGCCAGCAGCTTAGTGGGGCAGAATCTAGCCAAAAACATTCAGTACTTC.

This clonotype was seen many times. The chain employs TRBV2 and TRBJ2-1; a possible D gene is TRBD2 (5 bases). The CDR3 is 14 amino acids. Germline CDR1 and CDR2: SNHLY and FYNNEI. V lost 1 base to trimming and J lost 4 bases, with 8 bases between them. For the CDR3, the DNA is TGTGCCAGCAGTGAAGAGACTACTTACAATGAGCAGTTCTTC. Protein product: CASSEETTYNEQFF.

This clonotype has more than one count but fewer than ten. CDR3 DNA: TGCAGTGCCGCACCGGGACAGGATTATGGCTACACCTTC. This gives the protein CSAAPGQDYGYTF. This rearrangement joins TRBV20-1 to TRBJ1-2, with 8 positions matching TRBD1. This CDR3 is built from 13 residues. V lost 6 bases and J lost 5; bases outside the gene matches: 8. The germline V gene has CDR1 DFQATT and CDR2 SNEGSKA (reference sequence).

In its sample, this clonotype was seen a few times. The CDR3 region has the DNA TGTGCCTGGATAAATGGAAACACCATATATTTT. Translating gives CAWINGNTIYF. J is TRBJ1-3 and V is TRBV30; D is unresolved. Germline CDR1 GTSNPN, CDR2 SVGIG (reference sequence). The CDR3 consists of 11 residues. V shed 4 bases and J shed 3 bases, with 4 bases lying between them.

This clonotype was observed a few times. The CDR3 bases are TGTGCCAGCAGTTGGCTATCGACAGATACGCAGTATTTT. Translated: CASSWLSTDTQYF. The chain joins TRBV12-3 or TRBV12-4 to TRBJ2-3; no clear D gene. The ends were cut back, 4 bases at V and 3 bases at J, with 8 bases in the middle. This CDR3 has 13 residues.

The chain joins TRBV6-1 to TRBJ2-2; D is ambiguous. CDR1 MNHNS and CDR2 SASEGT come from the germline V gene. CDR3 length: 13 residues. Trimming removed 6 bases at V and 3 bases at J, with 8 bases between. The DNA of the CDR3 is TGTGCCAGCAGAACCCCGGACACCGGGGAGCTGTTTTTT. It is translated as CASRTPDTGELFF.

This sequence joins TRBV6-1 and TRBJ1-6, with D perhaps TRBD1 (5 bases). V lost 9 bases and J lost 6, with 12 bases in between. The CDR3 covers 13 residues. Germline V gene lookup returns CDR1 MNHNS and CDR2 SASEGT. This CDR3 is CASCRDSNSPLHF. The CDR3 nucleotides are TGTGCCAGTTGCCGGGACTCTAATTCACCCCTCCACTTT.

The V call is TRBV14, the J call TRBJ2-2; 7 bases align to TRBD1. The germline V gene has CDR1 SGHDN and CDR2 FVKESK. The CDR3 covers 15 residues. J lost 4 bases, V lost 4 bases, and 6 bases had no gene match. The DNA of the CDR3 is TGTGCCAGCAGCCCGCATGGACAGGCCACCGGGGAGCTGTTTTTT. This translates into CASSPHGQATGELFF.

On this clonotype: This could be a read error, since a much larger clone is one nucleotide away. The chain carries TRBV28 and TRBJ1-2, with D unclear. Germline V gene sequence: CDR1 MDHEN, CDR2 SYDVKM. CDR3 length equals 13 residues. The CDR3 loop reads CASTPPDRYGCTF. CDR3 in DNA: TGTGCCAGCACCCCTCCCGACCGCTATGGCTGCACCTTC.